The following is a T cell receptor beta chain sequence with its context. Per the study methods: Amplification of reference gene primers was used by the study to estimate nucleated cell counts. The protocol was immunoSEQ multiplex PCR, while the TCRdb copy is restricted to in-frame clones and leaves out a portion. V and J calls and clone size are copied from that table; D and trimming were computed from the DNA. Of around 200,000 clones in the sample, approximately 82% were seen once. In germline, CDR1 is MGHDK, CDR2 SYGVNS. V dropped 4 bases and J dropped 10 bases, with 14 bases sitting between them. The CDR3 has 13 amino acids. This sample is drawn from a study of blood T cell repertoires in COVID-19. Study as a whole: Acute and convalescent COVID-19 samples came from the United States, Italy and Spain.

The sample consisted of peripheral blood. The chain uses TRBV25-1 and TRBJ2-1; maybe TRBD2 (6 bases). This receptor was taken from a man between 40 and 49 years old with active or convalescent COVID-19. CDR3: CASSVNSGLEQFF. The DNA for the CDR3 is TGTGCCAGCAGTGTTAATAGCGGTTTGGAGCAGTTCTTC.